Each of the 8 T cell receptor beta chains below was sequenced from the same sample in a study of human T cells and chemical hapten exposure. TCRdb ran MiXCR on the RACE reads and lists one entry per CDR3 protein. The sample has under 100,000 distinct CDR3 sequences, about 10% seen once; the top ten hold roughly 5%. Time point described: patch test 2, 6 weeks after DPC sensitization. The treatment denotes: therapeutic diphenylcyclopropenone sensitization with weekly scalp DPC. Sequencing was performed on whole blood, taken in connection with sensitization to the hapten diphenylcyclopropenone (DPC). The receptors originated from a woman in her forties or fifties with alopecia areata. Some clones in this sample may be carry-over from other donors' samples.

This clonotype was found a few times. V is TRBV29-1 and J is TRBJ2-7, with 12 bases aligning to TRBD2. Germline loops: CDR1 SQVTM, CDR2 ANQGSEA. The CDR3 sequence is 16 residues long. J gave up 3 bases and V 2 bases, and 8 bases lay outside the gene matches. The CDR3 sequence: CSVERLLTSGSYEQYF. CDR3 nucleotide sequence: TGCAGCGTTGAAAGGCTATTGACTAGCGGGAGCTACGAGCAGTACTTC.

This clonotype was counted a few times. V gene TRBV6-5 combines with J gene TRBJ1-2, with 9 bases lining up with TRBD1. The CDR3 has 14 residues. V shed 4 bases, J shed 6 bases, and the junction held 6 bases outside the gene matches. Germline CDR1 reads MNHEY; CDR2 reads SVGAGI. DNA for the CDR3: TGTGCCAGCAGTTGGGGACAGGGCTTCGATGGCTACACCTTC. Translated, it gives CASSWGQGFDGYTF.

This clonotype was observed many times. The genes are TRBV4-1 and TRBJ2-2; D is unresolved. Per the germline V gene, CDR1 is MGHRA and CDR2 is YSYEKL. The CDR3 is made up of 16 amino acids. Trimming stripped 0 bases from V and 4 bases from J, with 12 bases between. This CDR3 is CASSQDRLLITGELFF. For the CDR3, the DNA is TGCGCCAGCAGCCAAGACAGACTCCTAATCACCGGGGAGCTGTTTTTT.

The rearrangement uses TRBV7-8 and TRBJ2-2, with 7 bases fitting TRBD1. In germline, CDR1 is SGHVS, CDR2 FQNEAQ. The length of the CDR3 is 16 residues. V lost 4 bases, J lost 0 bases, and 5 bases stayed unmatched. CDR3 region: CASSSGQNSNTGELFF. The CDR3 DNA reads TGTGCCAGCAGCTCGGGACAGAATTCGAACACCGGGGAGCTGTTTTTT.

This clonotype has ten or more counts. The genes are TRBV5-5 and TRBJ1-1, with D hard to call. The length of the CDR3 is 16 residues. The V end lost 0 bases, the J end lost 0 bases, and 12 bases lay between the germline ends. CDR1 and CDR2 (germline): SGHKS, YYEKEE (reference sequence). The CDR3 protein is CASSLVPSFMNTEAFF. The CDR3 DNA reads as TGTGCCAGCAGCTTGGTTCCCAGCTTTATGAACACTGAAGCTTTCTTT.

In this sample, this clonotype turned up many times. The chain employs TRBV29-1 and TRBJ1-1; D gene uncertain. The V end was cut by 5 bases, the J end by 4 bases, with 8 bases between. Germline CDR1 SQVTM, CDR2 ANQGSEA. The CDR3 spans 11 residues. The CDR3 bases are TGCAGCGTTACCTTTCGCACTGAAGCTTTCTTT. The encoded protein is CSVTFRTEAFF.

The V and J genes are TRBV20-1 and TRBJ1-5, with D perhaps TRBD1 (6 bases). The CDR3 consists of 13 residues. V lost 3 bases and J 3 bases, leaving 9 bases between the germline ends. Germline CDR1 DFQATT, CDR2 SNEGSKA (reference sequence). CDR3 sequence: CSASGGLNQPQHF. The CDR3 nucleotides read TGCAGTGCTAGTGGGGGGCTCAATCAGCCCCAGCATTTT.

The J gene is TRBJ2-5, the V gene TRBV20-1; D is unclear. Germline V gene data show CDR1 as DFQATT and CDR2 as SNEGSKA (reference sequence). CDR3 length: 12 residues. V was clipped by 2 bases and J by 1 base, with 5 bases between them. Written as DNA, the CDR3 is TGCAGTGCTAGACACCCCCAAGAGACCCAGTACTTC. This encodes CSARHPQETQYF.